Listed below are T cell receptor beta chains from one sample, sequenced in a study of cytomegalovirus exposure and HLA in healthy donors. Produced via immunoSEQ multiplex PCR; TCRdb's table is partial and in-frame only. The sample consists of 99,000 or so clones, 78% of them appearing once. The sequencing sample was made of PBMCs. The receptors were sampled from a woman between 40 and 50 years old in good health and CMV-seronegative. Each CDR3 is given with its conserved first and last residue.

j_call: TRBJ1-1; v_call: TRBV28; cdr3_aa: CASSLGGAVRGMNTEAFF
j_call: TRBJ2-7; v_call: TRBV10-3; cdr3_aa: CAIGSTGVGYEQYF
j_call: TRBJ1-1; v_call: TRBV27; cdr3_aa: CASSARGTNTEAFF
j_call: TRBJ2-3; v_call: TRBV12-5; cdr3_aa: CASGLGTSGSMTDTQYF
j_call: TRBJ1-1; v_call: TRBV28; cdr3_aa: CASSLWREVNTEAFF
j_call: TRBJ2-2; v_call: TRBV5-4; cdr3_aa: CASSLWGLANTGELFF
j_call: TRBJ1-1; v_call: TRBV7-8; cdr3_aa: CASSLRRELMNTEAFF
j_call: TRBJ1-5; v_call: TRBV19; cdr3_aa: CASSIDQFKGNVGNQPQHF
j_call: TRBJ2-7; v_call: TRBV27; cdr3_aa: CASSSSSYEQYF
j_call: TRBJ2-1; v_call: TRBV7-9; cdr3_aa: CASSLTGGEQFF
j_call: TRBJ1-1; v_call: TRBV18; cdr3_aa: CANRDSLNTEAFF
j_call: TRBJ2-1; v_call: TRBV19; cdr3_aa: CASSIQLAGDEQFF
j_call: TRBJ2-2; v_call: TRBV7-9; cdr3_aa: CASSPAAPGELFF
j_call: TRBJ2-7; v_call: TRBV19; cdr3_aa: CASSTGTSFLDEQYF
j_call: TRBJ1-1; v_call: TRBV29-1; cdr3_aa: CSVFADMNTEAFF
j_call: TRBJ2-3; v_call: TRBV7-6; cdr3_aa: CASSLVFDSSADTQYF
j_call: TRBJ2-6; v_call: TRBV28; cdr3_aa: CASSSLFFRGRWGANVLTF
j_call: TRBJ2-3; v_call: TRBV7-9; cdr3_aa: CASSSLKMDSGGDTQYF
j_call: TRBJ2-1; v_call: TRBV5-5; cdr3_aa: CASSFYQTSGIYNEQFF
j_call: TRBJ1-2; v_call: TRBV30; cdr3_aa: CAWSGTANYGYTF
j_call: TRBJ1-4; v_call: TRBV28; cdr3_aa: CASSLLGCNEKLFF
j_call: TRBJ1-1; v_call: TRBV2; cdr3_aa: CASSEGVNTEAFF
j_call: TRBJ1-2; v_call: TRBV4-2; cdr3_aa: CASSPFGQGDGYTF
j_call: TRBJ2-1; v_call: TRBV5-4; cdr3_aa: CASSLDSYNEQFF
j_call: TRBJ1-1; v_call: TRBV2; cdr3_aa: CASSGPGQEAFF
j_call: TRBJ1-1; v_call: TRBV29-1; cdr3_aa: CSVDRAAEAFF
j_call: TRBJ1-5; v_call: TRBV2; cdr3_aa: CASRPTGGGEPQHF
j_call: TRBJ1-5; v_call: TRBV28; cdr3_aa: CASSPGGFNQPQHF
j_call: TRBJ2-7; v_call: TRBV28; cdr3_aa: CASSPTTGVFTYEQYF
j_call: TRBJ1-4; v_call: TRBV5-1; cdr3_aa: CASGTGVAENEKLFF
j_call: TRBJ2-7; v_call: TRBV5-1; cdr3_aa: CASSGGLARGSNEQYF